Ten or more counts support the clone carrying this T cell receptor (beta chain). The target antigen is unknown. As the template, RNA transcripts were used to amplify TCR beta CDR3 regions. HTBI primers served in a first-round RT-PCR, which a second-round multiplex PCR followed. One entry per CDR3 protein results from TCRdb running MiXCR on the multiplex PCR reads. The sample carries hundreds of thousands of distinct CDR3 sequences, 40% to 50% recorded once. The V and J ends lost 3 bases and 5 bases respectively, with 5 bases between them. Germline values: CDR1 SNHLY, CDR2 FYNNEI. This CDR3 comprises 13 residues. These data belong to a study of Graves' ophthalmopathy and Graves' hyperthyroidism. Study-wide results and limits: Progression of ophthalmopathy was predicted by the model with roughly 65% sensitivity and around 77% specificity.

The chain recombines TRBV2 with TRBJ1-6; no clear D. This receptor was obtained from an adult man with Graves' ophthalmopathy. The sequenced material came from peripheral blood. The DNA of the CDR3 is TGTGCCAGCAGTGAGACTGATAATTCACCCCTCCACTTT. Translating it yields CASSETDNSPLHF.